A selection of T cell receptor beta chains follows, all from one sample in a study of T cells in Graves' hyperthyroidism and ophthalmopathy. One entry per CDR3 protein results from TCRdb running MiXCR on the multiplex PCR reads. The data show around 660,000 distinct CDR3 sequences, just under 45% seen once. Sequenced material: peripheral blood or thyroid tissue (not recorded which). Receptors originate from an adult man with Graves' disease, either hyperthyroidism or ophthalmopathy (not recorded which). Both conserved end residues are part of each CDR3.

v_call cdr3_aa
TRBV29-1 CSVSGTATDSTEAFF
TRBV7-9 CASSSQLWGSNSPLHF
TRBV29-1 CSVIRGGGETQYF
TRBV2 CATSDATGPYQPQHF
TRBV2 CASSEYWGGNQPQHF
TRBV19 CASSPSGVVNYGYTF
TRBV10-3 CASSFAGIQPQHF
TRBV13 CASSLGGGAGKVTETQYF
TRBV19 CASSLTPREYLNYGYTF
TRBV9 CASRGDRSLYGYTF
TRBV7-9 CASSSGQDVNSPLHF
TRBV25-1 CASSGMSGQGVGEQYF
TRBV14 CASSQWGREKLFF
TRBV7-9 CASSKGYYEQYF
TRBV2 CASSLGTEQPQHF
TRBV9 CASSVRAGTGNSPLHF
TRBV7-9 CASSLEYAQYF
TRBV24-1 CATSDPSTGPNSPLHF
TRBV19 CASRDRGTGELFF
TRBV14 CASSRDREAAYTF
TRBV29-1 CSYSVARGWRTQYF
TRBV20-1 CSARAGENSPLHF
TRBV11-2 CASSFEPGQGSINYGYTF
TRBV20-1 CSASSGQGVNEKLFF
TRBV2 CASSEHRGTYETQYF
TRBV6-4 CASSDSGTAGGNTIYF
TRBV20-1 CSARDTSMNGYTF
TRBV15 CATSSRDRGRGNTIYF
TRBV20-1 CSARVQVGYEQYF
TRBV13 CASIRRSRGQPQHF
TRBV7-2 CASSNLPAGWDEQCF
TRBV2 CASRRDAQETQYF